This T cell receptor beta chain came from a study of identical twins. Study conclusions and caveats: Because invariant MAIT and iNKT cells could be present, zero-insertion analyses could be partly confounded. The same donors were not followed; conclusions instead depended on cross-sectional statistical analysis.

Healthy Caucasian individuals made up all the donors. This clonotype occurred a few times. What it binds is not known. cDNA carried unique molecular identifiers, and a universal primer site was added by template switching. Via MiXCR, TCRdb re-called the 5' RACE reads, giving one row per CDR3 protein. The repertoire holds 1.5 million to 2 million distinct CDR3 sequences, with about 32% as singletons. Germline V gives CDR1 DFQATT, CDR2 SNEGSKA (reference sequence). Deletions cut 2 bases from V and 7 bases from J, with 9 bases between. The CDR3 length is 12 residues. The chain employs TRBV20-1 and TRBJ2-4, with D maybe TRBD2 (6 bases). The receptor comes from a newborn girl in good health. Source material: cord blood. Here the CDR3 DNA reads TGCAGTGCTAGATGGCTAGCGAACATTCAGTACTTC. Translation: CSARWLANIQYF.